This T cell receptor beta chain was obtained from a study of T cell changes during pregnancy in multiple sclerosis. Assay used: immunoSEQ multiplex PCR; TCRdb lists only in-frame clones, some missing. Altogether roughly 40,000 clones are present, 91% being singletons, with the ten largest covering about 2%. V was shortened by 6 bases and J by 9 bases, with 14 bases between the two germline ends. Germline V gene data show CDR1 as MNHNS and CDR2 as SASEGT. There are 12 residues in the CDR3. The receptor comes from a female donor in good health, enrolled as a control in a pregnancy study. The chain joins TRBV6-1 to TRBJ2-5, with D possibly TRBD2 on 6 matching bases. The source was CD4+ T cells from peripheral blood mononuclear cells, collected after pregnancy. CDR3 nucleotides: TGTGCCAGCAGGGGGGACTCCCCGTCCCAGTACTTC. Translated: CASRGDSPSQYF.